The 17 T cell receptor beta chains below all came from one sample that was sequenced in a study of T cell responses to AZD1222 COVID-19 vaccine. The assay was immunoSEQ multiplex PCR, and TCRdb's table has in-frame clones only and misses some. The profile shows around 120,000 clones, 70% to 90% of them singletons. The sequencing used peripheral blood, collected on day 0 of AZD1222 vaccination. Every receptor here comes from an adult in good health.

CDR3: CASSLSSYEQYF. For the CDR3, the DNA is TGTGCCAGCAGCCTCAGCTCCTACGAGCAGTACTTC. This sequence joins TRBV5-5 and TRBJ2-7; D gene uncertain. There are 12 residues in the CDR3. Germline V gene sequence: CDR1 SGHKS, CDR2 YYEKEE (reference sequence). V shed 4 bases and J shed 0 bases, with 5 bases lying between them.

The chain combines TRBV25-1 with TRBJ2-2, with D maybe TRBD1 (5 bases). V lost 3 bases, J lost 0 bases, and 8 bases lay in between. The CDR3 is 15 amino acids. Germline V CDR1 and CDR2: MGHDK, SYGVNS. CDR3 nucleotide sequence: TGTGCCAGCAGTGATACAGGTTCGAACACCGGGGAGCTGTTTTTT. It codes for CASSDTGSNTGELFF. The full variable domain, its missing parts supplied by reference TRBV25-1 and TRBJ2-2, is EADIYQTPRYLVIGTGKKITLECSQTMGHDKMYWYQQDPGMELHLIHYSYGVNSTEKGDLSSESTVSRIRTEHFPLTLESARPSHTSQYLCASSDTGSNTGELFFGEGSRLTVL.

This clone is termed medium-sized. V and J are TRBV6-1 and TRBJ2-1; TRBD1 or TRBD2 may be the D gene (6 bases each). The ends were cut back, 0 bases at V and 8 bases at J, with 14 bases in the middle. This CDR3 comprises 15 residues. Looked up from germline, CDR1 is MNHNS and CDR2 is SASEGT. CDR3 sequence reads: CASSEAGGAYDEQFF. In DNA form, the CDR3 reads TGTGCCAGCAGTGAAGCGGGGGGCGCATATGATGAGCAGTTCTTC.

The rearrangement links TRBV27 to TRBJ2-5; no clear D gene. CDR3 length: 11 residues. Trimming pared 6 bases from V and 1 base from J, leaving 3 bases between. The germline V gene encodes CDR1 MNHEY and CDR2 SMNVEV (reference sequence). The CDR3 DNA reads as TGTGCCAGCAGGACCCAAGAGACCCAGTACTTC. This sequence encodes CASRTQETQYF.

The V call is TRBV28, the J call TRBJ2-7; perhaps TRBD2 as D (6 bases). V was pared by 1 base and J by 2 bases, with 9 bases between. This CDR3 is built from 14 residues. CDR1 and CDR2 (germline): MDHEN, SYDVKM. The CDR3 spells CASSLLAEPYEQYF. The CDR3 DNA follows: TGTGCCAGCAGTTTATTAGCGGAGCCCTACGAGCAGTACTTC.

This chain links TRBV5-6 with TRBJ1-6; maybe TRBD1 (6 bases). The germline gives CDR1 SGHDT, CDR2 YYEEEE. V lost 3 bases and J 9 bases, leaving 19 bases between the germline ends. This CDR3 contains 16 residues. Here the CDR3 DNA reads TGTGCCAGCAGCTCCCTGGGGGGGGCTTTTGGTTCACCCCTCCACTTT. Protein sequence: CASSSLGGAFGSPLHF.

The V call is TRBV6-5, the J call TRBJ1-5, with a weak D call TRBD1 (5 bases). The germline V gene encodes CDR1 MNHEY and CDR2 SVGAGI. The germline V and J ends were trimmed by 6 bases and 3 bases, with 9 bases remaining between them. This CDR3 has 13 residues. The CDR3 DNA reads TGTGCCAGCAGGGGGGGGAACAATCAGCCCCAGCATTTT. Its protein product is CASRGGNNQPQHF.

This clone was picked up a small number of times. The same CDR3 can be traced to other DNA sequences in this sample. The chain is built from TRBV18 and TRBJ1-1; no clear D gene. Trimming cost V 6 bases and J 1 base, with 9 bases left between them. The CDR3 sequence is 13 residues long. In germline, CDR1 is KGHSH, CDR2 LQKENI. As DNA, the CDR3 is TGTGCCAGCTCCCGAACCGGGAACACTGAAGCTTTCTTT. This codes for CASSRTGNTEAFF. Based on the CDR3 plus reference TRBV18 and TRBJ1-1, the full variable domain is NAGVMQNPRHLVRRRGQEARLRCSPMKGHSHVYWYRQLPEEGLKFMVYLQKENIIDESGMPKERFSAEFPKEGPSILRIQQVVRGDSAAYFCASSRTGNTEAFFGQGTRLTVV.

The chain uses TRBV19 and TRBJ2-7, with 10 bases matching TRBD1. CDR1 and CDR2 (germline): LNHDA, SQIVND (reference sequence). This CDR3 comprises 16 residues. V lost 5 bases, J lost 4 bases, and 11 bases stayed unmatched. CDR3 region: CASSDLPGQGFYEQYF. The CDR3 DNA is TGTGCCAGTAGTGACTTACCGGGACAGGGGTTTTACGAGCAGTACTTC.

This chain connects TRBV6-1 to TRBJ1-4; tentative D call: TRBD1 (6 bases). Trimming removed 2 bases from V and 0 bases from J, with 13 bases in between. This CDR3 has 17 residues. CDR1 MNHNS and CDR2 SASEGT come from the germline V gene. CDR3 loop: CASSELDSPSTNEKLFF. In DNA, the CDR3 is TGTGCCAGCAGTGAATTGGACAGCCCCTCAACTAATGAAAAACTGTTTTTT.

This chain links TRBV10-1 with TRBJ1-1, with D possibly being TRBD1 (5 bases). Trimming stripped 7 bases from V and 1 base from J, with 10 bases between. The CDR3 covers 13 residues. Germline loops: CDR1 WNHNN, CDR2 SYGVQD (reference sequence). The CDR3 bases are TGCGCCAGCACCAGTACAGGGAACACTGAAGCTTTCTTT. Translated: CASTSTGNTEAFF.

V usage is TRBV27 and J usage is TRBJ2-7, with D tentatively TRBD1 (6 bases). The CDR3 covers 14 residues. Germline CDR1 MNHEY, CDR2 SMNVEV (reference sequence). V shed 6 bases and J shed 2 bases, with 14 bases lying between them. CDR3 DNA sequence: TGTGCCAGCAGATTCGGGACATTCACCTACGAGCAGTACTTC. Protein: CASRFGTFTYEQYF.

The V and J genes are TRBV3-1 (or the pseudogene TRBV3-2) and TRBJ1-2, with a possible D match to TRBD1 (6 bases). The germline gives CDR1 LGHDT, CDR2 YNNKEL (reference sequence). The germline V and J ends were trimmed by 2 bases and 3 bases, with 10 bases remaining between them. CDR3 length equals 14 residues. CDR3 residues: CASSQQGQHYGYTF. In nucleotides, the CDR3 is TGTGCCAGCAGCCAACAAGGACAGCACTATGGCTACACCTTC.

V is TRBV28 and J is TRBJ1-2; D is uncertain. The germline V gene has CDR1 MDHEN and CDR2 SYDVKM. The V and J ends lost 3 bases and 2 bases respectively, with 7 bases between them. The CDR3 sequence is 13 residues long. In DNA, the CDR3 is TGTGCCAGCAGTTTGTTACGGAACTATGGCTACACCTTC. Amino acids: CASSLLRNYGYTF.

The V gene is TRBV3-1 (or the pseudogene TRBV3-2), the J gene TRBJ2-1; D not certain. With 3 bases removed from V and 8 bases from J, the gap between germline ends came to 5 bases. Per the germline V gene, CDR1 is LGHDT and CDR2 is YNNKEL (reference sequence). The CDR3 spans 11 residues. CDR3 bases: TGTGCCAGCAGCCAGGGGTATGAGCAGTTCTTC. Protein product: CASSQGYEQFF.

The chain is built from TRBV28 and TRBJ1-1, with 8 bases lining up with TRBD1. The germline V gene has CDR1 MDHEN and CDR2 SYDVKM. J gave up 4 bases and V 6 bases, and 16 bases lay outside the gene matches. The CDR3 has 17 amino acids. This CDR3 reads CASRVTGATGTSTEAFF. CDR3 in DNA: TGTGCCAGCAGGGTGACAGGGGCCACAGGGACTTCCACTGAAGCTTTCTTT.

This clone was found a few times. The CDR3 DNA sequence: TGTGCCAGCAGCCCTGACAGGGTCAGCCTCAATGAGCAGTTCTTC. It codes for CASSPDRVSLNEQFF. The chain uses TRBV11-3 and TRBJ2-1, with 7 bases fitting TRBD1. Germline trimming cut 5 bases from V and 6 bases from J; bases unmatched to any gene: 10. This CDR3 is 15 amino acids long. In germline, CDR1 is SGHNT, CDR2 YENEEA.